This passage covers 10 T cell receptor beta chains from one sample sequenced in a study of T cell responses to AZD1222 COVID-19 vaccine. Clones were sequenced by immunoSEQ multiplex PCR, and TCRdb holds only the in-frame ones, with some missing. The data show some 130,000 clones, roughly 90% seen once. The sequences come from peripheral blood, collected on day 0 of AZD1222 vaccination. All receptors derive from an adult in good health.

The V and J genes are TRBV7-9 and TRBJ2-2; 8 bases fit TRBD2. The germline V gene has CDR1 SEHNR and CDR2 FQNEAQ (reference sequence). The CDR3 spans 18 residues. With V trimmed by 0 bases and J by 1 base, 7 bases remained unmatched. Here the CDR3 reads CASSLAPLAGQNTGELFF. The CDR3 region has the DNA TGTGCCAGCAGCTTAGCACCGCTAGCGGGCCAGAACACCGGGGAGCTGTTTTTT.

The CDR3 sequence is CASRLSGIDYTF. In nucleotides, the CDR3 is TGTGCCAGCAGGCTCTCGGGGATTGACTACACCTTC. The chain links TRBV7-2 to TRBJ1-2; the D is unclear. Trimming took 6 bases from V and 10 from J, leaving 15 bases between them. This CDR3 region has 12 residues. Germline assignment: CDR1 SGHTA and CDR2 FQGNSA.

The CDR3 loop reads CASSRGTGGNQPQHF. The CDR3 DNA reads as TGTGCCAGCAGCCGCGGGACAGGGGGCAATCAGCCCCAGCATTTT. The chain links TRBV28 to TRBJ1-5; 10 nucleotides match TRBD1. The V gene end was trimmed by 6 bases and the J gene end by 2 bases; junction bases not matched to a gene: 4. This CDR3 is built from 15 residues. Germline lookup yields CDR1 MDHEN and CDR2 SYDVKM.

V is TRBV6-5 and J is TRBJ2-7; D is uncertain. The V and J ends lost 2 bases and 2 bases respectively, with 13 bases between them. This CDR3 comprises 15 residues. Germline CDR1 and CDR2: MNHEY and SVGAGI. In DNA form, the CDR3 reads TGTGCCAGCAGTTACAACTCACAAATCACCTACGAGCAGTACTTC. Its protein product is CASSYNSQITYEQYF.

This chain connects TRBV28 to TRBJ2-1; D ambiguous. In germline, CDR1 is MDHEN, CDR2 SYDVKM. The CDR3 runs to 16 residues. The V end lost 3 bases, the J end lost 3 bases, and 15 bases lay between the germline ends. CDR3 coding DNA: TGTGCCAGCAGTTTTGCCGCGTTGCGACTCTACAATGAGCAGTTCTTC. This sequence encodes CASSFAALRLYNEQFF.

V usage is TRBV30 and J usage is TRBJ2-7; 7 bases map to TRBD1. In germline, CDR1 is GTSNPN, CDR2 SVGIG (reference sequence). Trimming removed 4 bases from V and 6 bases from J; junction bases left unmatched: 6. The CDR3 contains 12 residues. The CDR3 reads CAWKRQGREQYF. The DNA of the CDR3 is TGTGCCTGGAAGAGACAGGGCCGCGAGCAGTACTTC.

This clone has only a few counts. The chain links TRBV27 to TRBJ1-3; D gene unclear. CDR1 and CDR2 (germline): MNHEY, SMNVEV (reference sequence). The V end lost 8 bases, the J end lost 3 bases, and 14 bases lay between the germline ends. The CDR3 sequence is 14 residues long. This CDR3 is CASLGGRIGNTIYF. The CDR3 DNA reads TGTGCCAGCTTAGGTGGCCGAATTGGAAACACCATATATTTT.

This chain uses TRBV28 with TRBJ2-1; 7 bases are a match to TRBD2. The V and J ends lost 5 bases and 8 bases, in that order; junction bases with no gene match: 15. This CDR3 contains 16 residues. From germline, CDR1 is MDHEN and CDR2 SYDVKM. For the CDR3, the DNA is TGTGCCAGCAGTCCCTCACGGGGGAGGGCCCTCGATGAGCAGTTCTTC. The encoded protein is CASSPSRGRALDEQFF.

This chain links TRBV19 with TRBJ1-5, with 7 nucleotides matching TRBD1. Trimming at V came to 1 base and at J to 5 bases, leaving 2 bases not matched to a gene. The CDR3 consists of 14 residues. The germline CDR1 and CDR2 sequences are LNHDA and SQIVND (reference sequence). The CDR3 DNA follows: TGTGCCAGTAGTATAGTAGGGGGCTATCAGCCCCAGCATTTT. Translating gives CASSIVGGYQPQHF.

The chain employs TRBV5-1 and TRBJ2-6; D possibly corresponds to TRBD2 (5 bases). Germline V gene data show CDR1 as SGHRS and CDR2 as YFSETQ. This CDR3 spans 15 amino acids. The V end lost 2 bases, the J end lost 0 bases, and 6 bases lay between the germline ends. The CDR3 here is CASSFGSSGANVLTF. In nucleotides, the CDR3 is TGCGCCAGCAGCTTTGGGAGCTCTGGGGCCAACGTCCTGACTTTC. The whole variable domain, filled in from reference TRBV5-1 and TRBJ2-6, reads KAGVTQTPRYLIKTRGQQVTLSCSPISGHRSVSWYQQTPGQGLQFLFEYFSETQRNKGNFPGRFSGRQFSNSRSEMNVSTLELGDSALYLCASSFGSSGANVLTFGAGSRLTVL.